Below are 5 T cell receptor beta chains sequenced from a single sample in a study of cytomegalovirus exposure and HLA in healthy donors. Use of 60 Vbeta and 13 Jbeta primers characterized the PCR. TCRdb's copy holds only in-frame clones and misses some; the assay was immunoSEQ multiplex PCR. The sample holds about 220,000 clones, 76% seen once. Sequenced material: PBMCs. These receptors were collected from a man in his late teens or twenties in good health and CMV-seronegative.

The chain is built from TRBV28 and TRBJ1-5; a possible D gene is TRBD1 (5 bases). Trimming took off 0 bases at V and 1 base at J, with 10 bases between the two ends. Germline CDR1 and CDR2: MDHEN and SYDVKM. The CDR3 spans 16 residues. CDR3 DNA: TGTGCCAGCAGTTTATGGCAGGGTAGGAGCAATCAGCCCCAGCATTTT. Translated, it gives CASSLWQGRSNQPQHF.

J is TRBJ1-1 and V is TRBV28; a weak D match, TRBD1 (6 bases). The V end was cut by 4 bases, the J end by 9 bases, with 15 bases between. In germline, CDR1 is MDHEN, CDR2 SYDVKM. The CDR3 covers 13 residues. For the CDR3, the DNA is TGTGCCAGCAGTTCCGGACAGTCCGACCAAGCTTTCTTT. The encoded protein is CASSSGQSDQAFF.

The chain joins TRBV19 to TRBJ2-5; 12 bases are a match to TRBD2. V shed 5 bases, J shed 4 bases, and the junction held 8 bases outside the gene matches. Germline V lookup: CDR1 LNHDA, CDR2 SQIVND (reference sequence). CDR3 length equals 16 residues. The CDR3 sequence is CASSFEPGLAGETQYF. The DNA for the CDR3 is TGTGCCAGTAGTTTTGAACCGGGACTAGCGGGAGAGACCCAGTACTTC.

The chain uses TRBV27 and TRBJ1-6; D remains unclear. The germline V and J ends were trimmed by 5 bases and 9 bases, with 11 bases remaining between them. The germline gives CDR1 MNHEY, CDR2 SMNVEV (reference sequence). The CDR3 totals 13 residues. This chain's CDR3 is CASSEITRSPLHF. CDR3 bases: TGTGCCAGCAGTGAAATAACGCGTTCACCCCTCCACTTT.

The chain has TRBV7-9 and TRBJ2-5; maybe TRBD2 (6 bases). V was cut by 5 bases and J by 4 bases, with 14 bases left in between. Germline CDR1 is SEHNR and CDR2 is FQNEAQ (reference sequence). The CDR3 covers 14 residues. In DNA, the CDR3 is TGTGCCAGCAGCCCGGCGGGACCAAGAGAGACCCAGTACTTC. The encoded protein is CASSPAGPRETQYF. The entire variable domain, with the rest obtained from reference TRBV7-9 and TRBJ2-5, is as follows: DTGVSQNPRHKITKRGQNVTFRCDPISEHNRLYWYRQTLGQGPEFLTYFQNEAQLEKSRLLSDRFSAERPKGSFSTLEIQRTEQGDSAMYLCASSPAGPRETQYFGPGTRLLVL.